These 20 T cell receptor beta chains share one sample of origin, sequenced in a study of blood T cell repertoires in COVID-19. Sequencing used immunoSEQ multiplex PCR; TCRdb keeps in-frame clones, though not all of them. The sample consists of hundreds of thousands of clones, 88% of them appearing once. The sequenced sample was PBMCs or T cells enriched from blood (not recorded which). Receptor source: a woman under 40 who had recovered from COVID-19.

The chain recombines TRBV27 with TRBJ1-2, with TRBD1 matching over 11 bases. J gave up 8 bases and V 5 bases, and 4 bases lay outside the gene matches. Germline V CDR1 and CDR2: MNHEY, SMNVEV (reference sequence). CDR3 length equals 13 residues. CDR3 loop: CASSPGQGVGYTF. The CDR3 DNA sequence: TGTGCCAGCAGTCCGGGACAGGGGGTAGGCTACACCTTC.

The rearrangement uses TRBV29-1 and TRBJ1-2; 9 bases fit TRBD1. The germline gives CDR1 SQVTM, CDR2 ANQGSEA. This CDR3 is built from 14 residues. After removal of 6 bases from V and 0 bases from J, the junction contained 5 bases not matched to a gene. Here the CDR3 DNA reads TGCAGCGTGACCGGGACAGGGACTAACTATGGCTACACCTTC. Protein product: CSVTGTGTNYGYTF.

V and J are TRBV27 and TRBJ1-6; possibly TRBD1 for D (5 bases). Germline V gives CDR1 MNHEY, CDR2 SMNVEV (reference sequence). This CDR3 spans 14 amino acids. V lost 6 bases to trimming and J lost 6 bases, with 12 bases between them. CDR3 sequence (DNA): TGTGCCAGCAGCTTAAGACAGCGTAATTCACCCCTCCACTTT. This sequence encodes CASSLRQRNSPLHF.

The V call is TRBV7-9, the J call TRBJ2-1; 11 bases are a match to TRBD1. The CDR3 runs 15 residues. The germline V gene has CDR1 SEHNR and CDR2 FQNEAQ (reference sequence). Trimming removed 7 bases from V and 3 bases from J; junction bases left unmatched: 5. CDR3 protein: CASTPDRGRYNEQFF. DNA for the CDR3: TGTGCCAGCACCCCGGACAGGGGGCGCTACAATGAGCAGTTCTTC.

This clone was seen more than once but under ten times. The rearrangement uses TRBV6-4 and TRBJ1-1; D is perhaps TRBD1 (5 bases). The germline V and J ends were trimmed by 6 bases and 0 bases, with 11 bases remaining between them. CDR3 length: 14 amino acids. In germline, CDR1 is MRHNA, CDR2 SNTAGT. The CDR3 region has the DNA TGTGCCAGCAGCTCCGACAGTGTGAACACTGAAGCTTTCTTT. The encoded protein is CASSSDSVNTEAFF.

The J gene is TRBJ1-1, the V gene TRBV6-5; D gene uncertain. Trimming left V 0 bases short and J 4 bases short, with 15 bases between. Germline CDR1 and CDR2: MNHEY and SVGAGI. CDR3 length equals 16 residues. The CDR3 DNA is TGTGCCAGCAGTTACTCGATTAGACGGGCGGGCACTGAAGCTTTCTTT. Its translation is CASSYSIRRAGTEAFF.

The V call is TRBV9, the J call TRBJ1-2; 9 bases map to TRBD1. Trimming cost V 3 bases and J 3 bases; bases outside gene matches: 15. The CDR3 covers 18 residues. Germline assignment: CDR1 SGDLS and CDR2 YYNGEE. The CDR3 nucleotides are TGTGCCAGCAGCGCCCCCATCGAATCCGGGACAGGGTACTATGGCTACACCTTC. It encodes CASSAPIESGTGYYGYTF.

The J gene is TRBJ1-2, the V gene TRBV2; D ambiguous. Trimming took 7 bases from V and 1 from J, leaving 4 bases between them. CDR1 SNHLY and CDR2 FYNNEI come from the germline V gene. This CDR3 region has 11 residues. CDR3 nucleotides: TGTGCCAGCACAAATAACTATGGCTACACCTTC. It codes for CASTNNYGYTF.

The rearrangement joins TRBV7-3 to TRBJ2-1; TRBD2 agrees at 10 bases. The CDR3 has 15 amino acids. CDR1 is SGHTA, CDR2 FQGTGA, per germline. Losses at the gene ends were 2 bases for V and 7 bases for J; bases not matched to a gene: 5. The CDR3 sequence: CASSLAPGLANEQFF. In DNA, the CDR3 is TGTGCCAGCAGCTTAGCACCGGGACTAGCGAATGAGCAGTTCTTC.

This CDR3 is CASSKAQYYGYTF. In DNA, the CDR3 is TGTGCCAGCAGCAAAGCACAGTACTATGGCTACACCTTC. The chain combines TRBV21-1 with TRBJ1-2; the table calls TRBD1, which could not be checked here. TRBV21-1 is flagged as a pseudogene. CDR3 size: 13 residues.

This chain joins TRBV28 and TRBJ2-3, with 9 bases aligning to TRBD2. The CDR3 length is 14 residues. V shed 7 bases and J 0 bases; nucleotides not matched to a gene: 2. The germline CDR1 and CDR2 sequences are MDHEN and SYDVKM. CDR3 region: CASTLAGSTDTQYF. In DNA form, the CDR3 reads TGTGCCAGCACCCTAGCGGGAAGCACAGATACGCAGTATTTT.

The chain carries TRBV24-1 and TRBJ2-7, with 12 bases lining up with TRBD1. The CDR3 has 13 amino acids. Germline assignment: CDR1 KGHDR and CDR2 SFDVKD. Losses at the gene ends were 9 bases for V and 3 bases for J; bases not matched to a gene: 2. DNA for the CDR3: TGTGCCACCGGGACAGGGGGCCGCTACGAGCAGTACTTC. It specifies CATGTGGRYEQYF.

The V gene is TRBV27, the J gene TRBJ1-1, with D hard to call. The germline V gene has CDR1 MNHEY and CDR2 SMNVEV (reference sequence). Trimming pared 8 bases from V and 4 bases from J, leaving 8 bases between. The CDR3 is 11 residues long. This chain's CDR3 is CASGEVTEAFF. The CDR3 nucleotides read TGTGCCAGCGGGGAGGTCACTGAAGCTTTCTTT.

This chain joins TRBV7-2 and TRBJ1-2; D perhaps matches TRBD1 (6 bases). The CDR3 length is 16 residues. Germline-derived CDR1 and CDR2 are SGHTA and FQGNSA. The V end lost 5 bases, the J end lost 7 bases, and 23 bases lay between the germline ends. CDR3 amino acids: CASSRRQAVGAAGYTF. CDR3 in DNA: TGTGCCAGCAGCCGGCGACAGGCCGTGGGTGCGGCTGGCTACACCTTC.

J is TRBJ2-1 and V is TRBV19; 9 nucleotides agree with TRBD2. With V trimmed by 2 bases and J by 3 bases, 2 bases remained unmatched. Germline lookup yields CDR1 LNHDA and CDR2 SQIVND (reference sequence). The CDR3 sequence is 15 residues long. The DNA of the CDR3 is TGTGCCAGTAGTATACGACTAGCGGTCTACAATGAGCAGTTCTTC. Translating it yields CASSIRLAVYNEQFF.

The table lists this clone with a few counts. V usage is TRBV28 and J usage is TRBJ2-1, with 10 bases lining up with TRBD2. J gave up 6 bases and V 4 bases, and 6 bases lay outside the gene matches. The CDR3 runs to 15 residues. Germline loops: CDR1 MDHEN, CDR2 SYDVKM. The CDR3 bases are TGTGCCAGCAGTTCACCCGGGACTAGCGTCAATGAGCAGTTCTTC. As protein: CASSSPGTSVNEQFF.

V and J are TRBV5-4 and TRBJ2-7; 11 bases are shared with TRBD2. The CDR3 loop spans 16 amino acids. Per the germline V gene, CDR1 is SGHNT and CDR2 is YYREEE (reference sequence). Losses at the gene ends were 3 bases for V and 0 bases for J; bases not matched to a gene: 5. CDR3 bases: TGTGCCAGCAGCTCTAGCGGGGGGACCTACTCCTACGAGCAGTACTTC. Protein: CASSSSGGTYSYEQYF.

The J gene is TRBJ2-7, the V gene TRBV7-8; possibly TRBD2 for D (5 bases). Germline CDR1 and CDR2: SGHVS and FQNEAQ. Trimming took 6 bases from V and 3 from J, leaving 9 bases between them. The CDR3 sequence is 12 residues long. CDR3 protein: CASRTGIYEQYF. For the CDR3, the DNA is TGTGCCAGCAGGACGGGGATCTACGAGCAGTACTTC.

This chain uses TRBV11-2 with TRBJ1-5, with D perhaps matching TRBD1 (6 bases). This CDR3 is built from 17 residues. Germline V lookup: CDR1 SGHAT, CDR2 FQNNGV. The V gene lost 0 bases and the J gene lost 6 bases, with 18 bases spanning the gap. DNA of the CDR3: TGTGCCAGCAGCTTAGATCAGGGACACGGAGAGCGTCAGCCCCAGCATTTT. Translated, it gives CASSLDQGHGERQPQHF. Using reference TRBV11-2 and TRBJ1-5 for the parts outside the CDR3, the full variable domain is EAGVAQSPRYKIIEKRQSVAFWCNPISGHATLYWYQQILGQGPKLLIQFQNNGVVDDSQLPKDRFSAERLKGVDSTLKIQPAKLEDSAVYLCASSLDQGHGERQPQHFGDGTRLSIL.

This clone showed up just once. As DNA, the CDR3 is TGTGCTAGTGGTTTTATCCCTGGAAACACCATATATTTT. Translation gives CASGFIPGNTIYF. The chain links TRBV12-5 to TRBJ1-3, with D unclear. CDR1 and CDR2 from the germline V gene are LGHNT and FRNRAP. The CDR3 contains 13 residues. Trimming removed 3 bases from V and 2 bases from J, with 5 bases in between. Complete variable domain (other parts from reference TRBV12-5 and TRBJ1-3): DARVTQTPRHKVTEMGQEVTMRCQPILGHNTVFWYRQTMMQGLELLAYFRNRAPLDDSGMPKDRFSAEMPDATLATLKIQPSEPRDSAVYFCASGFIPGNTIYFGEGSWLTVV.